These 9 T cell receptor beta chains were sequenced from one sample in a study of T-cell reconstitution after alpha-beta-depleted transplantation in children. The TCRbeta library was prepared with unique molecular identifiers. TCRdb reprocessed the PCR reads with MiXCR, giving one entry per CDR3 protein. The profile shows some 550,000 distinct CDR3 sequences, 23% of them singletons. The sequenced sample was PBMCs, mostly from graft donor cells, obtained 360 days after TCRalphabeta/CD19-depleted stem cell transplant. Source of these receptors: a boy younger than two who had a stem cell transplant for acute myeloid leukemia, so the T cells may come from the graft donor.

In its sample, this clonotype was seen many times. V usage is TRBV5-1 and J usage is TRBJ1-1, with 8 positions matching TRBD1. Per germline, CDR1 SGHRS and CDR2 YFSETQ. The CDR3 spans 15 residues. V was pared by 2 bases and J by 1 base, with 4 bases of the junction left unmatched. CDR3 in amino acids: CASSFDRGGNTEAFF. In DNA, the CDR3 is TGCGCCAGCAGCTTTGACAGGGGAGGGAACACTGAAGCTTTCTTT.

This chain uses TRBV7-2 with TRBJ2-1; 11 nucleotides align to TRBD1. CDR1 and CDR2 from the germline V gene are SGHTA and FQGNSA. Trimming cost V 1 base and J 9 bases; bases outside gene matches: 5. The CDR3 has 15 amino acids. In DNA form, the CDR3 reads TGTGCCAGCAGCTTAGTAAGGACAGGGGGCACTGAGCAGTTCTTC. Translated, it gives CASSLVRTGGTEQFF.

The genes are TRBV12-3 or TRBV12-4 and TRBJ2-3; 7 bases are a match to TRBD2. Trimming took 6 bases from V and 4 from J; bases not matched to a gene: 22. The CDR3 has 19 amino acids. In nucleotides, the CDR3 is TGTGCCAGCAGAAAATTCTTTGAATGGGGGGGGAAAGACGCAGATACGCAGTATTTT. Protein product: CASRKFFEWGGKDADTQYF.

In this sample, this clonotype turned up many times. The chain is built from TRBV20-1 and TRBJ2-3, with TRBD2 matching over 8 bases. CDR3 length: 14 residues. The V gene's germline CDR1 is DFQATT and CDR2 SNEGSKA (reference sequence). V was pared by 6 bases and J by 0 bases, with 5 bases of the junction left unmatched. CDR3 amino acids: CSAAIAGSTDTQYF. The CDR3 nucleotides read TGCAGTGCGGCAATAGCGGGGAGCACAGATACGCAGTATTTT.

V and J are TRBV28 and TRBJ2-7; unclear D gene. This CDR3 contains 12 residues. V lost 3 bases to trimming and J lost 5 bases, with 8 bases between them. Looked up from germline, CDR1 is MDHEN and CDR2 is SYDVKM. CDR3 sequence: CASSFVDDEQYV. The CDR3 DNA sequence: TGTGCCAGCAGTTTCGTAGATGACGAGCAGTACGTC.

This clonotype occurred a few times. The rearrangement uses TRBV21-1 and TRBJ2-7; the table's D call TRBD1 went unverified against the DNA. TRBV21-1 is reported as a pseudogene. This CDR3 is 14 amino acids long. Written as DNA, the CDR3 is TGTGCCAGCAGCATTACAGGTGACACCTACGAGCAGTACGTC. This translates into CASSITGDTYEQYV.

This clonotype was detected ten times or more. The chain combines TRBV27 with TRBJ2-2; 9 bases agree with TRBD1. Germline CDR1 MNHEY, CDR2 SMNVEV (reference sequence). The CDR3 has 16 amino acids. V dropped 0 bases and J dropped 7; count of bases not matched to a gene: 6. CDR3 sequence reads: CASSLSVTGGGGELFF. The CDR3 DNA is TGTGCCAGCAGTTTATCGGTAACAGGGGGCGGCGGGGAGCTGTTTTTT.

The table lists this clonotype with a few counts. This chain joins TRBV12-3 or TRBV12-4 and TRBJ2-2; 7 bases line up with TRBD1. This CDR3 contains 16 residues. V dropped 7 bases and J dropped 1; count of bases not matched to a gene: 9. The CDR3 bases are TGTGCCAGCAATCCCGGACAGGCCTTGAACACCGGGGAGCTGTTTTTT. Translated: CASNPGQALNTGELFF.

This chain links TRBV5-8 with TRBJ1-1, with D unclear. The germline gives CDR1 SGHTS, CDR2 YDEGEE. V dropped 0 bases and J dropped 6 bases, with 12 bases sitting between them. The CDR3 is 14 amino acids. Written as DNA, the CDR3 is TGTGCCAGCAGCTTGGAGAGGCCCCGTTCTGAAGCTTTCTTT. Translation: CASSLERPRSEAFF.